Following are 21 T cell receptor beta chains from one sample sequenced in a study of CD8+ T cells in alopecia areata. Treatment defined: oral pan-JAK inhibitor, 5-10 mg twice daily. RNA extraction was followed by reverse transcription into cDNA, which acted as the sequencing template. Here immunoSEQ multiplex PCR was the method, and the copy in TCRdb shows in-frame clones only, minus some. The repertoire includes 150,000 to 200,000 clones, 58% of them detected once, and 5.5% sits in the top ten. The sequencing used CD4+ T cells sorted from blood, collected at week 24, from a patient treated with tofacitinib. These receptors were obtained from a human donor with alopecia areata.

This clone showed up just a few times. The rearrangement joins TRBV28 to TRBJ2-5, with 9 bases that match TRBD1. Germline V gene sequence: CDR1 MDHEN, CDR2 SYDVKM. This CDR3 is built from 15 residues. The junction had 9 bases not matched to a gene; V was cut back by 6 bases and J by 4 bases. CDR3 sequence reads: CASRLQGALGETQYF. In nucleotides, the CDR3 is TGTGCCAGCAGACTACAGGGGGCGCTGGGAGAGACCCAGTACTTC.

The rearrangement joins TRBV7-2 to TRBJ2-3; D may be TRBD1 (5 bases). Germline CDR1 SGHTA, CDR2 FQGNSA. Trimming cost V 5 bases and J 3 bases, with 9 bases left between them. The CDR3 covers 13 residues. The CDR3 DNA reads TGTGCCAGCAGCGGGGCGGAGACAGATACGCAGTATTTT. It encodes CASSGAETDTQYF.

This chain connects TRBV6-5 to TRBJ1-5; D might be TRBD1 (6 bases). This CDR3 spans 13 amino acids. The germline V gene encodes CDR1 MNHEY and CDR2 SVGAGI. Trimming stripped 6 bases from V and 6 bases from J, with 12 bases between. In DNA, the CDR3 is TGTGCCAGCAGGCCGGGACAAAGTCAGCCCCAGCATTTT. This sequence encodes CASRPGQSQPQHF.

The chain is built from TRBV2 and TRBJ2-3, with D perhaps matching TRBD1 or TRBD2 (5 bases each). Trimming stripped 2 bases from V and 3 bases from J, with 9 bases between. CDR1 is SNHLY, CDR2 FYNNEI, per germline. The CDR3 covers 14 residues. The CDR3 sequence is CASSEIWGTDTQYF. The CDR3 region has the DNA TGTGCCAGCAGTGAAATCTGGGGGACAGATACGCAGTATTTT. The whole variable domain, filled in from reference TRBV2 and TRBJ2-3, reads EPEVTQTPSHQVTQMGQEVILRCVPISNHLYFYWYRQILGQKVEFLVSFYNNEISEKSEIFDDQFSVERPDGSNFTLKIRSTKLEDSAMYFCASSEIWGTDTQYFGPGTRLTVL.

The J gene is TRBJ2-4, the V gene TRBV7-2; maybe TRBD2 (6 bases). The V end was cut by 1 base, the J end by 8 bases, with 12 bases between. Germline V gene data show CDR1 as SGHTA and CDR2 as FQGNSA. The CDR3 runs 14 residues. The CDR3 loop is CASSLGSGLDIQYF. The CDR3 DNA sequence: TGTGCCAGCAGCTTAGGGAGCGGGTTAGACATTCAGTACTTC. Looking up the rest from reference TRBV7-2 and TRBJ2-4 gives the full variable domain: GAGVSQSPSNKVTEKGKDVELRCDPISGHTALYWYRQSLGQGLEFLIYFQGNSAPDKSGLPSDRFSAERTGGSVSTLTIQRTQQEDSAVYLCASSLGSGLDIQYFGAGTRLSVL.

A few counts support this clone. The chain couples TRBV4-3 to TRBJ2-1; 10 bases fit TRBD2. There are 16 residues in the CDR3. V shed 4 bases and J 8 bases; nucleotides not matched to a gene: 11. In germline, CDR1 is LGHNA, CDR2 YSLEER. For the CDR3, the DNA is TGCGCCAGCAGCCTGAGTTTAGCGGGGGGAATCGATGAGCAGTTCTTC. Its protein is CASSLSLAGGIDEQFF.

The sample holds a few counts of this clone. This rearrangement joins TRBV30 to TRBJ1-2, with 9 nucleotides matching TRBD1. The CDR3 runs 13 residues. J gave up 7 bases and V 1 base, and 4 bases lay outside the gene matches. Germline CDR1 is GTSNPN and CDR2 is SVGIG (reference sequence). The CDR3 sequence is CAWSAGQGVGYTF. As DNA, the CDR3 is TGTGCCTGGAGTGCGGGACAGGGTGTTGGCTACACCTTC.

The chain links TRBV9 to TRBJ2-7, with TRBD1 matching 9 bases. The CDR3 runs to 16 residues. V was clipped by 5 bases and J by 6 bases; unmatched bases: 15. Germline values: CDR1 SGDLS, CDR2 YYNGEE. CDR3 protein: CASSGVSSPGQGEQYF. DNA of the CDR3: TGTGCCAGCAGTGGAGTCTCTAGCCCGGGACAGGGCGAGCAGTACTTC.

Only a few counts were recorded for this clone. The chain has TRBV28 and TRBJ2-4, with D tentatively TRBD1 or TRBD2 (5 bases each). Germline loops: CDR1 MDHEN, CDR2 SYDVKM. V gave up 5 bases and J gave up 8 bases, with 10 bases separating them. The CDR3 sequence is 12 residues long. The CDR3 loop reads CASSLGTYIQYF. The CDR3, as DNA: TGTGCCAGCAGTCTAGGGACGTACATTCAGTACTTC.

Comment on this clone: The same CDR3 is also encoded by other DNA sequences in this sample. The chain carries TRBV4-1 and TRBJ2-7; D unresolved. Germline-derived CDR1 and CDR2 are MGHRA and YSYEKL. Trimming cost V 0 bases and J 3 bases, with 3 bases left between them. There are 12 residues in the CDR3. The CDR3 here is CASSQDRYEQYF. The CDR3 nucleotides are TGCGCCAGCAGCCAAGACCGCTACGAGCAGTACTTC.

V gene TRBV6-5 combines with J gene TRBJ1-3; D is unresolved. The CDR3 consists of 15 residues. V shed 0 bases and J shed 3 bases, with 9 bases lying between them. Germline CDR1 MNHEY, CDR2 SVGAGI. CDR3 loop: CASSYSRESGNTIYF. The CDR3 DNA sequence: TGTGCCAGCAGTTACTCGAGGGAAAGTGGAAACACCATATATTTT.

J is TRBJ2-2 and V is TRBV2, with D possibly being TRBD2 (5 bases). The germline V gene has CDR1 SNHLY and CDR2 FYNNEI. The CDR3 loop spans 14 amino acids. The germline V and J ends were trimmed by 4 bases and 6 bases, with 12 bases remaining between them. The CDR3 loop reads CASSGTSQAGELFF. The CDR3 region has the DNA TGTGCCAGCAGTGGAACTAGTCAGGCCGGGGAGCTGTTTTTT. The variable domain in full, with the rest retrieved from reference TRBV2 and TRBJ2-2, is EPEVTQTPSHQVTQMGQEVILRCVPISNHLYFYWYRQILGQKVEFLVSFYNNEISEKSEIFDDQFSVERPDGSNFTLKIRSTKLEDSAMYFCASSGTSQAGELFFGEGSRLTVL.

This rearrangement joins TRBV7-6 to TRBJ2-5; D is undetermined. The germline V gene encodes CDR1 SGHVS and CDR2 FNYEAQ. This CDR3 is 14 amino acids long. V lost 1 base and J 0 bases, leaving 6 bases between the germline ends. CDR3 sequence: CASSLGQNQETQYF. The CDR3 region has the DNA TGTGCCAGCAGCTTAGGCCAAAACCAAGAGACCCAGTACTTC.

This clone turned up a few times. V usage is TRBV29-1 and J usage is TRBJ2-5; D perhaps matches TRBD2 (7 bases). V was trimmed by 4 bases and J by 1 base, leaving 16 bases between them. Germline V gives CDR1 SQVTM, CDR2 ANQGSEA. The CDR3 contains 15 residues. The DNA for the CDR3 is TGCAGCGTTGTCGGAGGGGGGGAGGTCCAAGAGACCCAGTACTTC. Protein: CSVVGGGEVQETQYF. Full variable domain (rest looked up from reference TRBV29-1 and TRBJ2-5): SAVISQKPSRDICQRGTSLTIQCQVDSQVTMMFWYRQQPGQSLTLIATANQGSEATYESGFVIDKFPISRPNLTFSTLTVSNMSPEDSSIYLCSVVGGGEVQETQYFGPGTRLLVL.

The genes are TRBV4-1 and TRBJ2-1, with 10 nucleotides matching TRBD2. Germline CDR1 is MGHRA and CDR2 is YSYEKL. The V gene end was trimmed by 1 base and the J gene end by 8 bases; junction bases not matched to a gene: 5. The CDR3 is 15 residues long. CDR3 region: CASSQASSGRYEQFF. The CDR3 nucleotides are TGCGCCAGCAGCCAAGCGTCTAGCGGGAGATATGAGCAGTTCTTC.

In DNA, the CDR3 is TGTGCCACCAGCACTCTTGGACAGACTGAAGCTTTCTTT. Its translation is CATSTLGQTEAFF. The rearrangement uses TRBV15 and TRBJ1-1; weak D call: TRBD1 (6 bases). The germline V and J ends were trimmed by 4 bases and 5 bases, with 11 bases remaining between them. Germline V gene lookup returns CDR1 LNHNV and CDR2 YYDKDF (reference sequence). This CDR3 is 13 amino acids long.

The CDR3 nucleotides are TGTGCCAGCAGCCTGCTCACTCAGGGATCGTTCTCTGGAAACACCATATATTTT. Residues: CASSLLTQGSFSGNTIYF. This chain links TRBV5-6 with TRBJ1-3; D possibly corresponds to TRBD1 (5 bases). CDR3 size: 18 residues. Germline-derived CDR1 and CDR2 are SGHDT and YYEEEE. Trimming stripped 4 bases from V and 0 bases from J, with 20 bases between.

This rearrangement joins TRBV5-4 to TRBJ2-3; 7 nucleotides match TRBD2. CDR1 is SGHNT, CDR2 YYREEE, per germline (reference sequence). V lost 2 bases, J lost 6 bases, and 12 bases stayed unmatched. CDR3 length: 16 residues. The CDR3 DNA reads TGTGCCAGCAGCTTCGGCGGGAGCCCCGTGGGGGATACGCAGTATTTT. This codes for CASSFGGSPVGDTQYF. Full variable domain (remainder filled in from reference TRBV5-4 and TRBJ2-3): ETGVTQSPTHLIKTRGQQVTLRCSSQSGHNTVSWYQQALGQGPQFIFQYYREEENGRGNFPPRFSGLQFPNYSSELNVNALELDDSALYLCASSFGGSPVGDTQYFGPGTRLTVL.

The CDR3 protein is CASSQDAPSTYEQYF. DNA of the CDR3: TGCGCCAGCAGCCAAGACGCGCCTAGCACCTACGAGCAGTACTTC. The chain is built from TRBV4-3 and TRBJ2-7, with D tentatively TRBD2 (5 bases). Between the trimmed V and J ends, which lost 0 bases and 2 bases, there was a span of 11 bases. Germline CDR1 reads LGHNA; CDR2 reads YSLEER. CDR3 length: 15 amino acids.

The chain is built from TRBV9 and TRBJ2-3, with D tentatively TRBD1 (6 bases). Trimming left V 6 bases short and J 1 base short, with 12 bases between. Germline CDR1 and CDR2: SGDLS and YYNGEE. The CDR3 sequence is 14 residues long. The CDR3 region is CASTPTGGTDTQYF. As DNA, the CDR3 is TGTGCCAGCACGCCGACAGGAGGCACAGATACGCAGTATTTT.

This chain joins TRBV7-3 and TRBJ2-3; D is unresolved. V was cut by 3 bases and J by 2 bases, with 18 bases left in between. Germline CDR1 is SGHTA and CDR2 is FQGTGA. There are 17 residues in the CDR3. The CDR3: CASSLVPALTPTDTQYF. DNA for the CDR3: TGTGCCAGCAGCTTGGTCCCGGCTCTAACCCCCACAGATACGCAGTATTTT.